This T cell receptor (beta chain) was identified in a study of CD4 T cells in relation to SARS-CoV-2 and coronaviruses. Study information: TCR beta CDR3s were sequenced after approximately ten-day antigen culture of PBMCs.

On this clone itself: Its antigen remains unidentified.

Before the COVID-19 pandemic, during about 2011-2019, CD4+ T cells were taken from unexposed donors. CD4+ T cells were isolated from the cells after 10 days of culture. Cells permitting, SARS-CoV-2 S/N and four cold-coronavirus spikes were tested on unexposed-donor CD4+ T cells. TCRdb's copy holds only in-frame clones and misses some; the assay was immunoSEQ multiplex PCR. Here the sample spans around 23,000 clones, roughly four fifths being singletons. From germline, CDR1 is GTSNPN and CDR2 SVGIG (reference sequence). The V gene lost 4 bases and the J gene lost 1 base, with 8 bases spanning the gap. The CDR3 length is 13 residues.

The V gene is TRBV30, the J gene TRBJ1-5, with D hard to call. The sample was CD4+ T cells from PBMCs, cultured in vitro. The clonotype originates from a human donor in good health. CDR3 nucleotide sequence: TGTGCCTGGAATATACCGAGCAATCAGCCCCAGCATTTT. Its translation is CAWNIPSNQPQHF.